Below, 20 T cell receptor beta chains from the same sample are listed, as sequenced in a study of post-analysis software for immune sequencing data (dated by TCRdb to between 2015 and 2017). The library was made by PCR. Sequencing relied on an Illumina HiSeq 2500. Unique molecular identifiers were incorporated into TCR beta cDNA libraries to reduce PCR and sequencing biases. TCRdb reprocessed the public reads (quality trimming at Q25 with fastp, clone calling with MiXCR) and kept in-frame beta chains. CDR3 protein duplicates are merged, each entry listing the most common genes and DNA. The sample table records about 800,000 distinct CDR3 sequences; 30% of these occur just once. More than 0.45% of the sample comes from the top ten. Overall study outcomes, separate from this receptor: Significantly higher frequencies in patients than in controls were found for roughly 5 TRBV segments, including TRBV5-6, TRBV5-1 and TRBV20-1.

These receptors have no identified antigens. The sample was blood. All receptors come from a girl aged 5 to 17 with multiple sclerosis.

This rearrangement joins TRBV29-1 to TRBJ1-1; D call uncertain. Trimming stripped 7 bases from V and 10 bases from J, with 19 bases between. CDR1 SQVTM and CDR2 ANQGSEA come from the germline V gene. CDR3 length: 12 residues. Here the CDR3 reads CSGGSTGSGAFF. In nucleotides, the CDR3 is TGCAGCGGGGGATCGACGGGGTCAGGAGCTTTCTTT.

This clonotype has only a few counts. The rearrangement joins TRBV6-5 to TRBJ1-2, with D tentatively TRBD1 (6 bases). V lost 5 bases, J lost 4 bases, and 17 bases lay in between. CDR3 length equals 15 residues. Germline CDR1 is MNHEY and CDR2 is SVGAGI. For the CDR3, the DNA is TGTGCCAGCAGTAAACCAAGAGGGGGGGTCTATGGCTACACCTTC. It encodes CASSKPRGGVYGYTF.

Concerning this clonotype itself: This may be a read error: a much more frequent sequence differs by one nucleotide. This is likely a read error, given that the CDR3 carries no conserved phenylalanine or tryptophan at its end. J is TRBJ2-7 and V is TRBV20-1; D is possibly TRBD1 (6 bases). V lost 5 bases and J lost 0, with 11 bases in between. CDR1 and CDR2 from the germline V gene are DFQATT and SNEGSKA (reference sequence). The CDR3 spans 13 residues. CDR3 amino acids: CSAGQGSSYEQYL. CDR3 nucleotides: TGCAGTGCTGGTCAGGGGAGCTCCTACGAGCAGTACCTC.

This clonotype was seen a single time. The chain is built from TRBV27 and TRBJ2-1; D possibly corresponds to TRBD1 (5 bases). The CDR3 extends over 15 amino acids. The germline CDR1 and CDR2 sequences are MNHEY and SMNVEV (reference sequence). Deletions cut 3 bases from V and 2 bases from J, with 11 bases between. The CDR3 coding sequence is TGTGCCAGCAGTTTGGGGCAGGAGACCTACAATGAGCAGTTCTTC. Translating gives CASSLGQETYNEQFF.

This rearrangement joins TRBV7-9 to TRBJ1-1, with unresolved D. CDR1 SEHNR and CDR2 FQNEAQ come from the germline V gene (reference sequence). The CDR3 covers 16 residues. Trimming removed 4 bases from V and 6 bases from J, with 21 bases in between. CDR3 coding DNA: TGTGCCAGCAGCTCCAACTCGCCAGTTTCTTTGGCTGAAGCTTTCTTT. Amino acids: CASSSNSPVSLAEAFF. The full variable domain, with the rest looked up from reference TRBV7-9 and TRBJ1-1, is DTGVSQNPRHKITKRGQNVTFRCDPISEHNRLYWYRQTLGQGPEFLTYFQNEAQLEKSRLLSDRFSAERPKGSFSTLEIQRTEQGDSAMYLCASSSNSPVSLAEAFFGQGTRLTVV.

The chain has TRBV20-1 and TRBJ1-4; D gene ambiguous. The CDR3 spans 14 residues. Germline V CDR1 and CDR2: DFQATT, SNEGSKA (reference sequence). V lost 5 bases and J lost 6, with 16 bases in between. CDR3 residues: CSAGSTTRDEKLFF. The CDR3 nucleotides are TGCAGTGCTGGTAGTACGACCCGGGATGAAAAACTGTTTTTT.

This clonotype was seen more than once but under ten times. The V gene is TRBV2, the J gene TRBJ2-1; a weak D match, TRBD1 (6 bases). V dropped 0 bases and J dropped 6 bases, with 15 bases sitting between them. The CDR3 length is 16 residues. Germline V gene data show CDR1 as SNHLY and CDR2 as FYNNEI. The CDR3 region is CASSEALGGTRNEQFF. The CDR3 DNA is TGTGCCAGCAGTGAAGCGCTTGGGGGCACCCGCAATGAGCAGTTCTTC.

This chain uses TRBV5-6 with TRBJ1-1; 9 nucleotides agree with TRBD1. Germline V gene data show CDR1 as SGHDT and CDR2 as YYEEEE. There are 16 residues in the CDR3. V lost 4 bases to trimming and J lost 6 bases; unmatched junction nucleotides: 13. CDR3 sequence reads: CASSAGTGYRAAEAFF. CDR3 bases: TGTGCCAGCAGCGCCGGGACAGGGTACCGGGCGGCTGAAGCTTTCTTT.

A note on this clonotype: A read error may explain this, as a much larger clone is one base away. J is TRBJ2-1 and V is TRBV6-2 or TRBV6-3; TRBD1 might be the D (5 bases). V dropped 10 bases and J dropped 6 bases, with 13 bases sitting between them. The CDR3 spans 12 residues. Per the germline V gene, CDR1 is MNHEY and CDR2 is SVGEGT. In DNA, the CDR3 is TGTGCCACCTGGGCAGGGTCCAATGAGCAGTTCTTC. The encoded protein is CATWAGSNEQFF.

The V gene is TRBV4-3, the J gene TRBJ2-7, with 9 bases that match TRBD1. With 3 bases clipped from V and 2 bases from J, the junction kept 5 bases outside the gene matches. The CDR3 spans 15 residues. Germline V gene data show CDR1 as LGHNA and CDR2 as YSLEER. The CDR3 coding sequence is TGCGCCAGCAGCCACAGACAGGGGGGTCCCTACGAGCAGTACTTC. This codes for CASSHRQGGPYEQYF.

The chain has TRBV27 and TRBJ2-1, with 7 positions matching TRBD2. Germline CDR1 and CDR2: MNHEY and SMNVEV (reference sequence). With 0 bases clipped from V and 7 bases from J, the junction kept 9 bases outside the gene matches. CDR3 size: 16 residues. The CDR3 sequence: CASSLSLRESGNEQFF. CDR3 coding DNA: TGTGCCAGCAGTTTATCGTTGCGGGAGTCGGGTAATGAGCAGTTCTTC.

This clonotype occurred many times. The rearrangement uses TRBV6-6 and TRBJ2-5; possible D gene TRBD2, 6 bases. The V end was cut by 6 bases, the J end by 5 bases, with 16 bases between. Germline V gene sequence: CDR1 MNHNY, CDR2 SVGAGI (reference sequence). This CDR3 is 14 amino acids long. CDR3 sequence reads: CASSQGRGRETQYF. The CDR3 DNA is TGTGCCAGCAGCCAAGGCCGAGGGAGGGAGACCCAGTACTTC.

Notes on this clonotype: The junction differs from germline at one of its ends, possibly a read error. The V and J genes are TRBV20-1 and TRBJ1-2; 7 nucleotides match TRBD1. The CDR3 runs 15 residues. CDR1 is DFQATT and CDR2 is SNEGSKA in the germline V gene (reference sequence). CDR3 residues: CSATMGTEGRYGHTF. CDR3 DNA: TGCAGTGCCACGATGGGGACAGAAGGTCGCTATGGCCACACCTTC.

The chain combines TRBV20-1 with TRBJ1-5, with D possibly matching TRBD1 (5 bases). The CDR3 spans 13 residues. CDR1 is DFQATT and CDR2 is SNEGSKA in the germline V gene (reference sequence). The V end lost 3 bases, the J end lost 3 bases, and 9 bases lay between the germline ends. The CDR3 sequence: CSASGTFNQPQHF. In DNA form, the CDR3 reads TGCAGTGCTAGCGGGACTTTCAATCAGCCCCAGCATTTT.

This clonotype was seen more than once but under ten times. DNA for the CDR3: TGTGCCAGCACCTCCGGGACACAACCTTACGAGCAGTACTTC. Protein sequence: CASTSGTQPYEQYF. This chain joins TRBV6-6 and TRBJ2-7; D is possibly TRBD1 (6 bases). The germline V and J ends were trimmed by 7 bases and 4 bases, with 17 bases remaining between them. Per the germline V gene, CDR1 is MNHNY and CDR2 is SVGAGI (reference sequence). The CDR3 sequence is 14 residues long.

The table lists this clonotype with a few counts. The rearrangement links TRBV6-5 to TRBJ2-3; D may be TRBD2 (6 bases). V dropped 2 bases and J dropped 5 bases, with 8 bases sitting between them. This CDR3 contains 13 residues. Germline V CDR1 and CDR2: MNHEY, SVGAGI. The CDR3 DNA follows: TGTGCCAGCAGTTACGGAGGGAAAGATACGCAGTATTTT. It translates to CASSYGGKDTQYF.

This clonotype showed up many times. The chain couples TRBV10-3 to TRBJ2-5; 12 bases align to TRBD1. Trimming at V came to 6 bases and at J to 5 bases, leaving 7 bases not matched to a gene. The CDR3 has 15 amino acids. Germline lookup yields CDR1 ENHRY and CDR2 SYGVKD. The CDR3 here is CAISTGTGGAETQYF. The DNA for the CDR3 is TGTGCCATCAGCACCGGGACAGGGGGCGCGGAGACCCAGTACTTC.

This clonotype was counted between two and nine times. The V call is TRBV4-3, the J call TRBJ2-3, with 11 bases lining up with TRBD2. Trimming took 5 bases from V and 4 from J; bases not matched to a gene: 8. The germline V gene encodes CDR1 LGHNA and CDR2 YSLEER. The CDR3 length is 16 residues. In DNA, the CDR3 is TGCGCCAGCAGCAGGGGACTAGCGGAGAACTCAGATACGCAGTATTTT. Translated, it gives CASSRGLAENSDTQYF.

The gene calls are TRBV7-2 and TRBJ1-1; no firm D call. Trimming removed 5 bases at V and 1 base at J, with 17 bases between. CDR1 is SGHTA and CDR2 is FQGNSA in the germline V gene. The CDR3 length is 16 residues. The CDR3 DNA reads as TGTGCCAGCAGCCAACATGGTCAGATACCGAACACTGAAGCTTTCTTT. Amino acids: CASSQHGQIPNTEAFF.

The rearrangement uses TRBV12-3 or TRBV12-4 and TRBJ1-5, with no clear D. The CDR3 runs 12 residues. Trimming left V 5 bases short and J 6 bases short, with 8 bases between. DNA for the CDR3: TGTGCCAGCAGTCAAGACCCTCAGCCCCAGCATTTT. Its protein product is CASSQDPQPQHF.